The 8 T cell receptor beta chains listed next were all sequenced from one sample in a study of spatial heterogeneity in lung cancer. Study-wide findings and caveats: Tumor mutation count correlated with how many alpha and beta TCRs expanded intratumorally.

Time point defined: sample taken at primary tumor resection. Their antigen targets remain unknown. TCRdb re-called the 5' RACE reads with MiXCR, one entry per CDR3 protein. The sample lists about 9,300 distinct CDR3 sequences, under 8% occurring once. The sequences come from lung tumor tissue, collected at surgery. These receptors were collected from a male donor with early-stage non-small cell lung cancer.

V is TRBV18 and J is TRBJ2-1; 10 nucleotides match TRBD2. The CDR3 sequence is 16 residues long. V lost 1 base to trimming and J lost 4 bases; unmatched junction nucleotides: 4. Germline V gives CDR1 KGHSH, CDR2 LQKENI. CDR3 DNA: TGTGCCAGCTCACCACGAGCGGGGGGGCCGTACAATGAGCAGTTCTTC. Translated: CASSPRAGGPYNEQFF.

This clonotype was recorded a few times. The chain joins TRBV6-5 to TRBJ2-4, with no clear D. The CDR3 spans 14 residues. Germline-derived CDR1 and CDR2 are MNHEY and SVGAGI. The V gene lost 5 bases and the J gene lost 1 base, with 9 bases spanning the gap. CDR3 sequence reads: CASSAPLAKNIQYF. As DNA, the CDR3 is TGTGCCAGCAGTGCACCTCTGGCCAAAAACATTCAGTACTTC.

This clonotype came up a few times. The chain uses TRBV28 and TRBJ2-7, with TRBD1 matching 7 bases. The CDR3 consists of 13 residues. From germline, CDR1 is MDHEN and CDR2 SYDVKM. V was clipped by 6 bases and J by 4 bases; unmatched bases: 6. In DNA, the CDR3 is TGTGCCAGCAGAAGACAGGGTCGGTACGAGCAGTACTTC. Amino acid sequence: CASRRQGRYEQYF.

This clonotype was recorded at least ten times. This rearrangement joins TRBV20-1 to TRBJ2-1, with a tentative D call TRBD2 (6 bases). Between the trimmed V and J ends, which lost 6 bases and 6 bases, there was a span of 12 bases. Germline V gives CDR1 DFQATT, CDR2 SNEGSKA (reference sequence). This CDR3 comprises 12 residues. The CDR3 DNA follows: TGCAGTGCCAGACTAGGATCCAATGAGCAGTTCTTC. It translates to CSARLGSNEQFF.

This clonotype was seen repeatedly, ten times or more. This rearrangement joins TRBV2 to TRBJ2-7; perhaps D is TRBD1 or TRBD2 (5 bases each). V was trimmed by 8 bases and J by 2 bases, leaving 13 bases between them. The CDR3 runs 13 residues. From germline, CDR1 is SNHLY and CDR2 FYNNEI. The chain's CDR3 is CASRDVRTYEQYF. For the CDR3, the DNA is TGTGCCAGCCGGGACGTAAGGACCTACGAGCAGTACTTC.

By share, this clonotype ranks as medium-sized (0.01 to 0.1%). The rearrangement uses TRBV12-3 or TRBV12-4 and TRBJ2-7; 13 nucleotides match TRBD2. Trimming took 3 bases from V and 2 from J; bases not matched to a gene: 1. The CDR3 runs 15 residues. The CDR3 spells CASSLTSGGTYEQYF. CDR3 bases: TGTGCCAGCAGTTTGACTAGCGGGGGGACCTACGAGCAGTACTTC.

This clonotype rates as medium-sized. The chain links TRBV28 to TRBJ1-5, with unresolved D. The germline V gene encodes CDR1 MDHEN and CDR2 SYDVKM. Trimming removed 6 bases at V and 3 bases at J, with 12 bases between. The CDR3 totals 14 residues. The CDR3 bases are TGTGCCAGCAGCTTACCGGGCCTCAATCAGCCCCAGCATTTT. This encodes CASSLPGLNQPQHF.

V gene TRBV12-3 or TRBV12-4 combines with J gene TRBJ2-4; no definite D call. Trimming left V 1 base short and J 7 bases short, with 2 bases between. The CDR3 contains 11 residues. CDR3 nucleotide sequence: TGTGCCAGCAGTTTAGGCAACATTCAGTACTTC. Its translation: CASSLGNIQYF.